This TCR beta chain was obtained from a study of blood T cells in healthy people across ages. Study observations and caveats: PBMCs left unsorted prevented a conclusive naive versus antigen-experienced comparison.

The second PCR ran roughly 7 to 11 cycles with a sample-barcoded 5' primer and J-beta primers. TCRdb reprocessed the 5' RACE reads via MiXCR and lists one record per CDR3 protein. Found here are 550,000 to 800,000 distinct CDR3 sequences, more than 20% of them singletons; the top ten hold 3.5% to 4%. The CDR3 has 15 residues. Per germline, CDR1 SGHRS and CDR2 YFSETQ. V was cut by 1 base and J by 2 bases, with 12 bases left in between. Turning to this clonotype: Its specificity is not known.

The sequencing input was blood. V is TRBV5-1 and J is TRBJ2-5; a weak D match, TRBD2 (6 bases). This clonotype was sampled from a man aged 65-85 years in good health. In DNA form, the CDR3 reads TGCGCCAGCAGCTTGCCGACGGGAGCACAAGAGACCCAGTACTTC. This gives the protein CASSLPTGAQETQYF.